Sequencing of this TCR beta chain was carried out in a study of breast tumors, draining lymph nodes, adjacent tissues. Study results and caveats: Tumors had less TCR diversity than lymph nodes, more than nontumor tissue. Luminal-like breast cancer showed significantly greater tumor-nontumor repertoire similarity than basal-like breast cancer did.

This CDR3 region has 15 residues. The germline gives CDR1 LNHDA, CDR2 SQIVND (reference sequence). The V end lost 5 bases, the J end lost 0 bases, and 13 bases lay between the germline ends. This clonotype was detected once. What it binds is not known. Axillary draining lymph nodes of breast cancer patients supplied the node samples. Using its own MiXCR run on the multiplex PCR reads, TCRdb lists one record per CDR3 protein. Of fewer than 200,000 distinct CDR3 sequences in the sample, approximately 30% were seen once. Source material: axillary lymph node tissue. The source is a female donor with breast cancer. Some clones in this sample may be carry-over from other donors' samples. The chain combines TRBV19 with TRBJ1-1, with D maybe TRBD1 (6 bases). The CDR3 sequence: CASSPRQVMNTEAFF. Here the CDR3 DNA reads TGTGCCAGTAGTCCGAGACAGGTCATGAACACTGAAGCTTTCTTT.